The 15 T cell receptor beta chains below come from one sample, sequenced in a study of cytomegalovirus exposure and HLA in healthy donors. PCR involved 60 Vbeta and 13 Jbeta primers. Generated by immunoSEQ multiplex PCR, the TCRdb table keeps only in-frame clones and is missing some. The sample comprises 75,000 to 100,000 clones, around 77% of which are singletons, and around 3.5% rests with the top ten. The specimen sequenced was PBMCs. These receptor sequences come from a middle-aged man in good health and CMV-seronegative.

This rearrangement joins TRBV14 to TRBJ1-6, with D unclear. The CDR3 spans 14 residues. V dropped 1 base and J dropped 6 bases, with 7 bases sitting between them. Germline lookup yields CDR1 SGHDN and CDR2 FVKESK. The CDR3 here is CASSQVVLNSPLHF. The CDR3 DNA reads as TGTGCCAGCAGCCAAGTCGTTCTTAATTCACCCCTCCACTTT.

The J gene is TRBJ2-7, the V gene TRBV30; TRBD1 might be the D (6 bases). The CDR3 sequence is 14 residues long. The germline CDR1 and CDR2 sequences are GTSNPN and SVGIG (reference sequence). V lost 8 bases and J lost 3, with 20 bases in between. The CDR3 coding sequence is TGTGCCGGGGGACCCGGACAGCGTCTCTACGAGCAGTACTTC. Translating it yields CAGGPGQRLYEQYF.

J is TRBJ2-3 and V is TRBV10-3; 11 bases are a match to TRBD2. Trimming at V came to 4 bases and at J to 1 base, leaving 1 base not matched to a gene. Germline values: CDR1 ENHRY, CDR2 SYGVKD. CDR3 length: 15 residues. The CDR3 DNA reads TGTGCCATCAGTGCTAGCGGGGGGCGCACAGATACGCAGTATTTT. Translating it yields CAISASGGRTDTQYF.

The rearrangement links TRBV7-6 to TRBJ2-7; 13 bases match TRBD2. Germline values: CDR1 SGHVS, CDR2 FNYEAQ. Trimming at V came to 5 bases and at J to 6 bases, leaving 7 bases not matched to a gene. This CDR3 is 15 amino acids long. The CDR3 spells CASSRILAGGSEQYF. The CDR3, as DNA: TGTGCCAGCAGCCGCATACTAGCGGGAGGGTCCGAGCAGTACTTC.

The chain employs TRBV28 and TRBJ2-1; 7 bases are a match to TRBD2. Germline V CDR1 and CDR2: MDHEN, SYDVKM. The V and J ends lost 5 bases and 11 bases, in that order; junction bases with no gene match: 6. This CDR3 is 12 amino acids long. CDR3 nucleotides: TGTGCCAGCAGTCTGTCTAGCGGACAGCAGTTCTTC. As protein: CASSLSSGQQFF.

This chain connects TRBV21-1 to TRBJ2-5; TRBD1 is the table's D call, not checked against the DNA. TRBV21-1 is marked as a pseudogene. This CDR3 contains 16 residues. CDR3 in DNA: TGTGCCAGCAGCTCGACAGGGAAGGAGACCGGAGAGACCCAGTACTTC. Translated: CASSSTGKETGETQYF.

The rearrangement links TRBV7-6 to TRBJ1-1; D gene uncertain. Germline CDR1 SGHVS, CDR2 FNYEAQ. The CDR3 consists of 13 residues. The ends were cut back, 5 bases at V and 7 bases at J, with 14 bases in the middle. The CDR3 nucleotides are TGTGCCAGCAGCCCGGGATCGGGGAATGAAGCTTTCTTT. This encodes CASSPGSGNEAFF. Variable domain in full (rest from reference TRBV7-6 and TRBJ1-1): GAGVSQSPRYKVTKRGQDVALRCDPISGHVSLYWYRQALGQGPEFLTYFNYEAQQDKSGLPNDRFSAERPEGSISTLTIQRTEQRDSAMYRCASSPGSGNEAFFGQGTRLTVV.

The chain employs TRBV10-2 and TRBJ2-5; 9 bases agree with TRBD1. This CDR3 has 13 residues. The germline CDR1 and CDR2 sequences are WSHSY and SAAADI. The ends lost 6 bases at V and 5 bases at J; junction bases unmatched: 4. CDR3 in DNA: TGCGCCAGCAGCGGGACAGGGAGGGAGACCCAGTACTTC. As protein: CASSGTGRETQYF.

This clone has just one count. V gene TRBV5-6 combines with J gene TRBJ1-5; 10 bases align to TRBD1. With 5 bases clipped from V and 4 bases from J, the junction kept 6 bases outside the gene matches. CDR3 length: 15 amino acids. CDR1 and CDR2 from the germline V gene are SGHDT and YYEEEE. This chain's CDR3 is CASSEMDRGNQPQHF. In DNA, the CDR3 is TGTGCCAGCAGTGAAATGGACAGGGGGAATCAGCCCCAGCATTTT. The entire variable domain, with the rest obtained from reference TRBV5-6 and TRBJ1-5, is as follows: DAGVTQSPTHLIKTRGQQVTLRCSPKSGHDTVSWYQQALGQGPQFIFQYYEEEERQRGNFPDRFSGHQFPNYSSELNVNALLLGDSALYLCASSEMDRGNQPQHFGDGTRLSIL.

The V call is TRBV7-2, the J call TRBJ1-1; the D is unclear. The germline V gene encodes CDR1 SGHTA and CDR2 FQGNSA. V lost 4 bases to trimming and J lost 3 bases, with 12 bases between them. The CDR3 sequence is 14 residues long. CDR3 loop: CASSSGSGYTEAFF. The CDR3 nucleotides are TGTGCCAGCAGCTCTGGTTCGGGGTACACTGAAGCTTTCTTT. The variable domain in full, with the rest retrieved from reference TRBV7-2 and TRBJ1-1, is GAGVSQSPSNKVTEKGKDVELRCDPISGHTALYWYRQSLGQGLEFLIYFQGNSAPDKSGLPSDRFSAERTGGSVSTLTIQRTQQEDSAVYLCASSSGSGYTEAFFGQGTRLTVV.

The sample holds a few counts of this clone. The chain uses TRBV2 and TRBJ2-1; TRBD2 agrees at 13 bases. CDR3 length: 18 residues. The junction had 8 bases not matched to a gene; V was cut back by 6 bases and J by 0 bases. Germline V CDR1 and CDR2: SNHLY, FYNNEI. The CDR3 protein is CASRGLAGAFSSYNEQFF. CDR3 DNA sequence: TGTGCCAGCAGAGGACTAGCGGGGGCCTTTAGCTCCTACAATGAGCAGTTCTTC. Complete variable domain (other parts from reference TRBV2 and TRBJ2-1): EPEVTQTPSHQVTQMGQEVILRCVPISNHLYFYWYRQILGQKVEFLVSFYNNEISEKSEIFDDQFSVERPDGSNFTLKIRSTKLEDSAMYFCASRGLAGAFSSYNEQFFGPGTRLTVL.

The chain carries TRBV11-2 and TRBJ2-7, with D perhaps TRBD1 (6 bases). Germline-derived CDR1 and CDR2 are SGHAT and FQNNGV. With 4 bases removed from V and 2 bases from J, the gap between germline ends came to 18 bases. CDR3 length: 16 residues. CDR3 sequence: CASSSLMDSNAYEQYF. The CDR3 DNA reads as TGTGCCAGCAGCTCTTTAATGGACAGCAATGCCTACGAGCAGTACTTC.

The chain couples TRBV7-9 to TRBJ2-7, with 10 bases fitting TRBD1. V was pared by 5 bases and J by 6 bases, with 7 bases of the junction left unmatched. From germline, CDR1 is SEHNR and CDR2 FQNEAQ (reference sequence). There are 14 residues in the CDR3. The CDR3 protein is CASSNRQGAGEQYF. The DNA of the CDR3 is TGTGCCAGCAGCAACCGACAGGGGGCAGGCGAGCAGTACTTC.

The V call is TRBV6-5, the J call TRBJ1-1, with D unclear. Trimming left V 10 bases short and J 0 bases short, with 12 bases between. The CDR3 extends over 13 amino acids. CDR1 is MNHEY, CDR2 SVGAGI, per germline. The CDR3 DNA reads TGTGCCACCTACCTGGAGATGAACACTGAAGCTTTCTTT. Protein: CATYLEMNTEAFF.

This chain uses TRBV18 with TRBJ1-3; TRBD1 matches at 8 bases. The CDR3 is made up of 14 amino acids. The germline V gene has CDR1 KGHSH and CDR2 LQKENI. Trimming cost V 6 bases and J 4 bases; bases outside gene matches: 5. CDR3 coding DNA: TGTGCCAGCTCTAGACAGGGGTCCGGAAACACCATATATTTT. Its translation is CASSRQGSGNTIYF.